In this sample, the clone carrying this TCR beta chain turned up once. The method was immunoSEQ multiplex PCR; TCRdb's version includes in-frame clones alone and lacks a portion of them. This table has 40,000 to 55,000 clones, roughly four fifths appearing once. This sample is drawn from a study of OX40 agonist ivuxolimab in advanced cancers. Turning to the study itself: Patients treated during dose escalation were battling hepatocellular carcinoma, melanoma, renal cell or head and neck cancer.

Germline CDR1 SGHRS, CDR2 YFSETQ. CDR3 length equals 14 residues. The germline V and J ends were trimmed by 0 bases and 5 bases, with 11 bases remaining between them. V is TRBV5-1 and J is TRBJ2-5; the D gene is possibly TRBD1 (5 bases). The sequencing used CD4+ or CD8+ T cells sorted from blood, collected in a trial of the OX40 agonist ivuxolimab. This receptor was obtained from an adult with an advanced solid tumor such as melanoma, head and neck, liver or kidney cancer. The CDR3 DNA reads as TGCGCCAGCAGCTTGGGGGTAAAGGGGGAGACCCAGTACTTC. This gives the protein CASSLGVKGETQYF.